Listed below are T cell receptor beta chains from one sample, sequenced in a study of shared clonotypes between healthy human individuals. This table comes from immunoSEQ multiplex PCR, and its TCRdb copy is limited to in-frame clones, with some not included. The profile shows 2 million to 2.5 million clones, approximately 93% of them singletons. The sample was naive CD4+ T cells from PBMCs. Receptors were obtained from a man aged 18 to 29 in good health. Some clones in this sample may be carry-over from other donors' samples. Both conserved end residues are part of each CDR3. The D gene is left open where the match is weak. Size values are once, few and many counts, or a class for expanded clones, and some rows have none.

D gene,V gene,clone size,J gene,CDR3 DNA,CDR3 protein
TRBD1,TRBV5-4,-,TRBJ1-1,TGTGCCAGCAGCCGGGACAGGGACACTGAAGCTTTCTTT,CASSRDRDTEAFF
-,TRBV6-4,once,TRBJ1-2,TGTGCCAGCAGTGATTCCCCGGGCCGCTATGGCTACACCTTC,CASSDSPGRYGYTF
-,TRBV30,-,TRBJ1-2,TGTGCCTGGAGTCCCCCGGGGACCTATGGCTACACCTTC,CAWSPPGTYGYTF
-,TRBV20-1,-,TRBJ2-1,TGCAGTGCTAGGGAAGAGGATGAGCAGTTCTTC,CSAREEDEQFF
-,TRBV7-9,-,TRBJ2-3,TGTGCCAGCAGCTTATCGAAGAATACGCAGTATTTT,CASSLSKNTQYF
TRBD2,TRBV10-3,-,TRBJ2-3,TGTGCCATCACGGGGGGAGGGCTTCACGATACGCAGTATTTT,CAITGGGLHDTQYF
TRBD2,TRBV19,-,TRBJ2-7,TGTGCCAGTAGTATAAGACCCCTGACTAGCGGGAGAAACGAGCAGTACTTC,CASSIRPLTSGRNEQYF
-,TRBV29-1,once,TRBJ2-1,TGCAGCGTTGCCTGGTCAGCTTACAATGAGCAGTTCTTC,CSVAWSAYNEQFF
TRBD2,TRBV7-2,once,TRBJ2-3,TGTGCCAGCAGCTCTTCGGGAGGGCCACCGGATACGCAGTATTTT,CASSSSGGPPDTQYF
-,TRBV27,-,TRBJ1-1,TGTGCCAGCAGTTTCTTGGGGGGAAGGACTGAAGCTTTCTTT,CASSFLGGRTEAFF
-,TRBV1,-,TRBJ1-1,TGCACCAGCAGCCAAGGCGCACCCAGACCCATTTTCCAGAACACTGAAGCTTTCTTT,CTSSQGAPRPIFQNTEAFF
-,TRBV4-2,-,TRBJ2-1,TGTGCCAGCAGCCAACTGACTGGCGGGAACAAGAATGAGCAGTTCTTC,CASSQLTGGNKNEQFF
TRBD2,TRBV5-4,-,TRBJ2-3,TGTGCCAGCAGCACGGGGACTAGCGATACGCAGTATTTT,CASSTGTSDTQYF
TRBD1,TRBV2,few,TRBJ1-1,TGTGCCAGCAGTTGGACAGGGGCTGAAGCTTTCTTT,CASSWTGAEAFF
-,TRBV19,-,TRBJ1-2,TGTGCCAGTAGCGGAAGGGGGACAACCTATGGCTACACCTTC,CASSGRGTTYGYTF
-,TRBV28,-,TRBJ2-6,TGTGCCAGCAGTCCACACACAGGGGGGGGCCCGCTCTCTGGGGCCAACGTCCTGACTTTC,CASSPHTGGGPLSGANVLTF
TRBD2,TRBV4-1,-,TRBJ2-7,TGCGCCAGCAGCCAGGAAGGACTAGCGGGACGTTACGAGCAGTACTTC,CASSQEGLAGRYEQYF
-,TRBV6-5,-,TRBJ1-3,TGTGCCAGCAGTTACTCGATAGGGGTCGGAAACACCATATATTTT,CASSYSIGVGNTIYF
TRBD1,TRBV29-1,-,TRBJ2-7,TGCAGCGTTGGGGGACAGCGAGCCAAATACGAGCAGTACTTC,CSVGGQRAKYEQYF